The clone carrying this T cell receptor beta chain has a single count. CDR3 length: 22 amino acids. These data come from a study of blood T cell repertoires in COVID-19. About the study: Samples taken during acute and convalescent COVID-19 were collected in the United States, Italy and Spain. PBMCs, B-cell-depleted T cells, or T cells provided the cDNA or gDNA that made up the material.

Per the original methods: Amplification from reference gene primers served as the basis for estimated nucleated cell counts. Produced via immunoSEQ multiplex PCR; TCRdb's table is partial and in-frame only. V and J calls and clone size are as listed in that table; D and trimming were resolved from the DNA. This table has around 93,000 clones, 77% appearing once. The chain is built from TRBV21-1 and TRBJ2-7; the table's TRBD1 call for D was not verified on the DNA. TRBV21-1 is a listed pseudogene. The TCR originated in a woman aged 80 or older with acute or convalescent COVID-19. Sequencing used peripheral blood. CDR3 residues: CASSKAVGTGLESVTFTYEQYF. The CDR3 DNA is TGTGCCAGCAGCAAAGCGGTGGGAACAGGGCTGGAGTCCGTCACGTTTACGTACGAGCAGTACTTC.